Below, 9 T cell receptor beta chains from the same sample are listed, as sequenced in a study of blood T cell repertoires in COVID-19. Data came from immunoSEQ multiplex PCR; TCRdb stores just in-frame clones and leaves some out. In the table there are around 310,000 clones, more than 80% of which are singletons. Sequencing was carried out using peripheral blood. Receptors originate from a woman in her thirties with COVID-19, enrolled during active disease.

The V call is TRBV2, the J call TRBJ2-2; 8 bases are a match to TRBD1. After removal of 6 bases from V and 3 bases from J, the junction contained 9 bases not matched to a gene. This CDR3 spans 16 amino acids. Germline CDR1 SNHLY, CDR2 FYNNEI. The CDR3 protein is CASSDPRGRDTGELFF. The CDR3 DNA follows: TGTGCCAGCAGCGATCCCAGGGGGCGGGACACCGGGGAGCTGTTTTTT. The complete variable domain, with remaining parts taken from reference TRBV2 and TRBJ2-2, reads EPEVTQTPSHQVTQMGQEVILRCVPISNHLYFYWYRQILGQKVEFLVSFYNNEISEKSEIFDDQFSVERPDGSNFTLKIRSTKLEDSAMYFCASSDPRGRDTGELFFGEGSRLTVL.

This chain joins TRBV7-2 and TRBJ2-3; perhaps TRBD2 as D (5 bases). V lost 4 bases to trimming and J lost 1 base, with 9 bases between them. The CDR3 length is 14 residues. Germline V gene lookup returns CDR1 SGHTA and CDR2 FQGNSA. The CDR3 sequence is CASSYGLRTDTQYF. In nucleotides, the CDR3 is TGTGCCAGCAGCTACGGACTGCGCACAGATACGCAGTATTTT.

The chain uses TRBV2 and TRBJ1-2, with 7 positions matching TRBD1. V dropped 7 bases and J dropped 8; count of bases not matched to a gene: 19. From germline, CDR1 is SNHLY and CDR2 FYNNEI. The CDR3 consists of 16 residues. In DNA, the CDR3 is TGTGCCAGCACGGGGACAGACCATCCTTCTCTCTCCGGCTACACCTTC. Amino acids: CASTGTDHPSLSGYTF. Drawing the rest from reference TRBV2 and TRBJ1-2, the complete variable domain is EPEVTQTPSHQVTQMGQEVILRCVPISNHLYFYWYRQILGQKVEFLVSFYNNEISEKSEIFDDQFSVERPDGSNFTLKIRSTKLEDSAMYFCASTGTDHPSLSGYTFGSGTRLTVV.

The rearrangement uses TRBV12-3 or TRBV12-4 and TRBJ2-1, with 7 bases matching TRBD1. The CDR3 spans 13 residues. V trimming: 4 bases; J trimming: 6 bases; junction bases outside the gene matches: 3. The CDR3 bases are TGTGCCAGCAGTTCGAGGACAGGCAATGAGCAGTTCTTC. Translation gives CASSSRTGNEQFF.

The CDR3, as DNA: TGTGCCAGCAGCCCGCGGGACGGAGCCTACGAGCAGTACTTC. Translation: CASSPRDGAYEQYF. The chain is built from TRBV7-2 and TRBJ2-7, with a possible D match to TRBD2 (6 bases). V was cut by 5 bases and J by 2 bases, with 13 bases left in between. The germline V gene encodes CDR1 SGHTA and CDR2 FQGNSA. CDR3 size: 14 residues.

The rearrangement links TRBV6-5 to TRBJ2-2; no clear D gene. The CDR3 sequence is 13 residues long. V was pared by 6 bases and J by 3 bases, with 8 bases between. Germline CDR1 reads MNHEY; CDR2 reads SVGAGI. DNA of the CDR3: TGTGCCAGCAGCCGAACAGACACCGGGGAGCTGTTTTTT. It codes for CASSRTDTGELFF.

This CDR3 reads CASSSTTGYNEKLFF. The CDR3 DNA reads TGTGCCAGCAGCTCAACGACGGGATACAATGAAAAACTGTTTTTT. The rearrangement joins TRBV7-9 to TRBJ1-4; D uncertain. There are 15 residues in the CDR3. CDR1 is SEHNR, CDR2 FQNEAQ, per germline (reference sequence). Trimming cost V 4 bases and J 5 bases, with 14 bases left between them. Supplemented by reference TRBV7-9 and TRBJ1-4, the full variable domain reads DTGVSQNPRHKITKRGQNVTFRCDPISEHNRLYWYRQTLGQGPEFLTYFQNEAQLEKSRLLSDRFSAERPKGSFSTLEIQRTEQGDSAMYLCASSSTTGYNEKLFFGSGTQLSVL.

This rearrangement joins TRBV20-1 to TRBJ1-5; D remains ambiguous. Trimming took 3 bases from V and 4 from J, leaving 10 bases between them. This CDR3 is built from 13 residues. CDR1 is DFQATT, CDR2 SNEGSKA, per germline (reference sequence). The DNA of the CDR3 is TGCAGTGCTAGTAAAAGCGAGAATCAGCCCCAGCATTTT. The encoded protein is CSASKSENQPQHF.

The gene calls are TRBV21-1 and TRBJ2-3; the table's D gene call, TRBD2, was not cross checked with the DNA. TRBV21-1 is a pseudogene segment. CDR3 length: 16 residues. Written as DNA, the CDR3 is TGTGCCAGCAGCAAAAAAGCGGGACCCGACACAGATACGCAGTATTTT. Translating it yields CASSKKAGPDTDTQYF.